One sample yielded the 14 T cell receptor beta chains listed below, sequenced in a study of blood T cell repertoires in COVID-19. The protocol was immunoSEQ multiplex PCR, while the TCRdb copy is restricted to in-frame clones and leaves out a portion. Here the sample spans a few hundred thousand clones, roughly 90% being singletons. Sequencing input: PBMCs or T cells enriched from blood (not recorded which). All receptors come from a woman in her twenties or thirties who had been exposed to COVID-19.

The chain carries TRBV5-1 and TRBJ1-5; 7 bases are a match to TRBD1. V gave up 4 bases and J gave up 7 bases; unmatched junction bases: 8. Germline V gene sequence: CDR1 SGHRS, CDR2 YFSETQ. The CDR3 has 14 amino acids. The CDR3, as DNA: TGCGCCAGCAGCCATACAGGGGCGGGGCAGCCCCAGCATTTT. This codes for CASSHTGAGQPQHF.

Many counts were recorded for this clone. The CDR3 DNA reads as TGCGCCAGCAGCTTTAGGGGCGGTCAGCCCCAGCATTTT. This translates into CASSFRGGQPQHF. The J gene is TRBJ1-5, the V gene TRBV5-1; D may be TRBD1 (5 bases). CDR1 and CDR2 from the germline V gene are SGHRS and YFSETQ. Between the trimmed V and J ends, which lost 2 bases and 6 bases, there was a span of 9 bases. There are 13 residues in the CDR3.

This chain links TRBV9 with TRBJ2-6; the D gene is possibly TRBD2 (5 bases). The V end lost 3 bases, the J end lost 3 bases, and 16 bases lay between the germline ends. The germline V gene has CDR1 SGDLS and CDR2 YYNGEE. The CDR3 consists of 17 residues. DNA of the CDR3: TGTGCCAGCAGCGCCTCCACCACGGGATTTGGGGCCAACGTCCTGACTTTC. Protein sequence: CASSASTTGFGANVLTF.

The chain employs TRBV30 and TRBJ1-6; D perhaps matches TRBD1 (6 bases). The CDR3 has 15 amino acids. Trimming removed 3 bases from V and 7 bases from J, with 16 bases in between. Germline values: CDR1 GTSNPN, CDR2 SVGIG (reference sequence). This CDR3 is CAWRAERGPNSPLHF. The DNA for the CDR3 is TGTGCCTGGAGAGCCGAGCGGGGGCCCAATTCACCCCTCCACTTT.

CDR3 DNA sequence: TGTGCCAGCAGCGAGGGGTCCTATGGCTACACCTTC. This gives the protein CASSEGSYGYTF. The chain combines TRBV9 with TRBJ1-2; a possible D gene is TRBD1 (5 bases). The CDR3 is 12 amino acids. Germline values: CDR1 SGDLS, CDR2 YYNGEE. V was pared by 3 bases and J by 4 bases, with 7 bases between. The full variable domain, its missing parts supplied by reference TRBV9 and TRBJ1-2, is DSGVTQTPKHLITATGQRVTLRCSPRSGDLSVYWYQQSLDQGLQFLIQYYNGEERAKGNILERFSAQQFPDLHSELNLSSLELGDSALYFCASSEGSYGYTFGSGTRLTVV.

This chain uses TRBV5-6 with TRBJ1-1; the D is unclear. V lost 4 bases, J lost 3 bases, and 13 bases lay in between. This CDR3 region has 14 residues. From germline, CDR1 is SGHDT and CDR2 YYEEEE. This CDR3 reads CASSRRSSYTEAFF. The DNA of the CDR3 is TGTGCCAGCAGCCGGAGGTCCTCCTACACTGAAGCTTTCTTT. Drawing the rest from reference TRBV5-6 and TRBJ1-1, the complete variable domain is DAGVTQSPTHLIKTRGQQVTLRCSPKSGHDTVSWYQQALGQGPQFIFQYYEEEERQRGNFPDRFSGHQFPNYSSELNVNALLLGDSALYLCASSRRSSYTEAFFGQGTRLTVV.

J is TRBJ1-5 and V is TRBV1; the table's D call, TRBD1, was not checked against the DNA. TRBV1 is given as a pseudogene. The CDR3 extends over 16 amino acids. The DNA for the CDR3 is TGCACCAGCAGCCAAGGGCCGGACAGGGGGGATCAGCCCCAGCATTTT. Protein product: CTSSQGPDRGDQPQHF.

V gene TRBV9 combines with J gene TRBJ2-1, with 8 nucleotides matching TRBD1. The V gene's germline CDR1 is SGDLS and CDR2 YYNGEE. The CDR3 loop spans 17 amino acids. Germline trimming cut 2 bases from V and 2 bases from J; bases unmatched to any gene: 9. CDR3 DNA sequence: TGTGCCAGCAGCGTCACCACAGGGGGTCCAACCTACAATGAGCAGTTCTTC. Translation: CASSVTTGGPTYNEQFF.

This chain uses TRBV28 with TRBJ1-1; no firm D call. The V and J ends lost 2 bases and 6 bases respectively, with 4 bases between them. This CDR3 is built from 11 residues. Germline CDR1 reads MDHEN; CDR2 reads SYDVKM. CDR3 sequence reads: CASSLTAEAFF. Here the CDR3 DNA reads TGTGCCAGCAGTTTAACGGCTGAAGCTTTCTTT.

The J gene is TRBJ2-7, the V gene TRBV7-2, with TRBD1 matching over 9 bases. CDR1 is SGHTA and CDR2 is FQGNSA in the germline V gene. This CDR3 is 16 amino acids long. Losses at the gene ends were 2 bases for V and 5 bases for J; bases not matched to a gene: 10. The CDR3 DNA reads as TGTGCCAGCAGCTTATACCCCGGGACAGGGCTGAACGAGCAGTACTTC. It codes for CASSLYPGTGLNEQYF.

This chain connects TRBV29-1 to TRBJ1-1; D is unclear. V was clipped by 4 bases and J by 2 bases, with 11 bases between them. CDR1 SQVTM and CDR2 ANQGSEA come from the germline V gene. This CDR3 contains 13 residues. This chain's CDR3 is CSVAKTANTEAFF. The CDR3 bases are TGCAGCGTTGCCAAAACAGCTAACACTGAAGCTTTCTTT.

The genes are TRBV29-1 and TRBJ2-3, with TRBD2 matching 10 bases. CDR1 is SQVTM and CDR2 is ANQGSEA in the germline V gene. V lost 7 bases and J lost 2; bases outside the gene matches: 6. The CDR3 has 14 amino acids. This chain's CDR3 is CSGDGLADTDTQYF. The DNA of the CDR3 is TGCAGCGGGGATGGACTAGCGGACACAGATACGCAGTATTTT.

This chain links TRBV19 with TRBJ2-2, with TRBD2 matching over 7 bases. This CDR3 has 14 amino acids. The ends lost 8 bases at V and 1 base at J; junction bases unmatched: 4. The germline V gene has CDR1 LNHDA and CDR2 SQIVND (reference sequence). The CDR3 nucleotides read TGTGCCAGTGCTAGCGGCCAGAACACCGGGGAGCTGTTTTTT. Its protein product is CASASGQNTGELFF.

The CDR3 bases are TGTGCCAGTCGGGGGACCTACGAGCAGTACTTC. This gives the protein CASRGTYEQYF. The chain is built from TRBV6-5 and TRBJ2-7, with D possibly being TRBD2 (6 bases). Trimming cost V 9 bases and J 2 bases, with 8 bases left between them. In germline, CDR1 is MNHEY, CDR2 SVGAGI. CDR3 size: 11 residues.